Below, 27 T cell receptor beta chains from the same sample are listed, as sequenced in a study of shared clonotypes between healthy human individuals (dated by TCRdb to the early 2020s). Library preparation employed the immunoSEQ multiplex PCR assay. As stored in TCRdb, this immuneACCESS dataset retains in-frame rearrangements with V and J assigned. A fraction of the clones does not appear; measured against another copy, unresolved V genes explain less than half of the discrepancy, and the remainder lacks a known reason. Present in this sample are roughly 2,500,000 clones, 93% of which were seen just once. Of the sample, around 0.37% is held by the ten largest clones. The sample taken for sequencing was naive CD4+ T cells from PBMCs. The cell subset or site label for this specimen denotes: CD45RA+ positively selected. The source of these receptors is a young man in good health. Some clones in this sample may be carry-over from other donors' samples.

The chain has TRBV5-1 and TRBJ2-3; D unresolved. Trimming shortened V by 0 bases and J by 0 bases, and 11 bases separated the two germline ends. Germline lookup yields CDR1 SGHRS and CDR2 YFSETQ. The CDR3 runs to 16 residues. CDR3 DNA sequence: TGCGCCAGCAGCTTGGTCCCCTTAAGCAGCACAGATACGCAGTATTTT. It yields the protein CASSLVPLSSTDTQYF.

The rearrangement joins TRBV5-1 to TRBJ1-3, with TRBD1 matching over 10 bases. The CDR3 has 17 residues. Trimming cost V 4 bases and J 1 base; bases outside gene matches: 8. Germline CDR1 reads SGHRS; CDR2 reads YFSETQ. The CDR3 DNA follows: TGCGCCAGCAGCGCGAGCCGGGACAGGGGTTCTGGAAACACCATATATTTT. This codes for CASSASRDRGSGNTIYF.

V usage is TRBV11-1 and J usage is TRBJ2-2; D may match TRBD1 or TRBD2 (5 bases each). CDR3 size: 13 residues. V lost 5 bases and J lost 6, with 10 bases in between. CDR1 is SGHAT and CDR2 is FQDESV in the germline V gene (reference sequence). CDR3 region: CASSQMGAGELFF. Here the CDR3 DNA reads TGTGCCAGCAGCCAAATGGGGGCCGGGGAGCTGTTTTTT.

This clone came up once. The genes are TRBV5-1 and TRBJ2-4, with a tentative D call TRBD1 (5 bases). The CDR3 runs to 16 residues. Per the germline V gene, CDR1 is SGHRS and CDR2 is YFSETQ. Trimming cost V 4 bases and J 1 base, with 15 bases left between them. The CDR3 DNA follows: TGCGCCAGCAGCCCACGGACATCGGTGGCCAAAAACATTCAGTACTTC. Its protein product is CASSPRTSVAKNIQYF. The whole variable domain, remainder taken from reference TRBV5-1 and TRBJ2-4, is KAGVTQTPRYLIKTRGQQVTLSCSPISGHRSVSWYQQTPGQGLQFLFEYFSETQRNKGNFPGRFSGRQFSNSRSEMNVSTLELGDSALYLCASSPRTSVAKNIQYFGAGTRLSVL.

The chain links TRBV18 to TRBJ2-5; 8 bases line up with TRBD2. Germline values: CDR1 KGHSH, CDR2 LQKENI. J lost 3 bases, V lost 4 bases, and 13 bases had no gene match. The CDR3 is 17 amino acids. The CDR3: CASSLFSPQREKETQYF. The CDR3, as DNA: TGTGCCAGCTCACTCTTTTCCCCACAGCGGGAGAAAGAGACCCAGTACTTC.

This chain connects TRBV30 to TRBJ2-3; no reliable D call. The germline V gene has CDR1 GTSNPN and CDR2 SVGIG (reference sequence). Trimming shortened V by 5 bases and J by 2 bases, and 14 bases separated the two germline ends. The CDR3 sequence is 14 residues long. The CDR3 nucleotides read TGTGCCTGGGGCCCCGGGCAGTTCACAGATACGCAGTATTTT. It translates to CAWGPGQFTDTQYF. The full variable domain, with the rest looked up from reference TRBV30 and TRBJ2-3, is SQTIHQWPATLVQPVGSPLSLECTVEGTSNPNLYWYRQAAGRGLQLLFYSVGIGQISSEVPQNLSASRPQDRQFILSSKKLLLSDSGFYLCAWGPGQFTDTQYFGPGTRLTVL.

The CDR3 here is CASRRTGWDGYTF. CDR3 DNA sequence: TGTGCCAGCAGACGGACAGGCTGGGACGGCTACACCTTC. The rearrangement uses TRBV27 and TRBJ1-2, with TRBD1 matching over 7 bases. Germline V gives CDR1 MNHEY, CDR2 SMNVEV (reference sequence). CDR3 length: 13 amino acids. V was pared by 6 bases and J by 8 bases, with 9 bases of the junction left unmatched.

A single count supports this clone. V usage is TRBV11-2 and J usage is TRBJ2-1; 8 nucleotides align to TRBD2. CDR1 is SGHAT and CDR2 is FQNNGV in the germline V gene. J lost 7 bases, V lost 1 base, and 12 bases had no gene match. There are 17 residues in the CDR3. The CDR3 sequence is CASSLVTLTSGVNEQFF. The CDR3 nucleotides are TGTGCCAGCAGCTTAGTCACGTTAACTAGCGGTGTAAATGAGCAGTTCTTC. Together with reference TRBV11-2 and TRBJ2-1, the CDR3 gives the full variable domain: EAGVAQSPRYKIIEKRQSVAFWCNPISGHATLYWYQQILGQGPKLLIQFQNNGVVDDSQLPKDRFSAERLKGVDSTLKIQPAKLEDSAVYLCASSLVTLTSGVNEQFFGPGTRLTVL.

The CDR3 is CASSIGLAGDVSYEQYF. Written as DNA, the CDR3 is TGCGCCAGCAGCATCGGACTAGCGGGAGACGTATCCTACGAGCAGTACTTC. This chain links TRBV5-1 with TRBJ2-7; 13 bases fit TRBD2. The germline V gene encodes CDR1 SGHRS and CDR2 YFSETQ. Unmatched junction bases numbered 8, after V lost 4 bases and J lost 1 base. This CDR3 is built from 17 residues.

V is TRBV6-6 and J is TRBJ2-1, with 8 nucleotides matching TRBD2. The CDR3 loop spans 14 amino acids. CDR1 is MNHNY, CDR2 SVGAGI, per germline (reference sequence). The V gene end was trimmed by 6 bases and the J gene end by 3 bases; junction bases not matched to a gene: 4. The DNA of the CDR3 is TGTGCCAGCAGCCCGGGGGGGGGCTACAATGAGCAGTTCTTC. Its translation: CASSPGGGYNEQFF.

This chain connects TRBV15 to TRBJ2-3, with D unclear. CDR3 length equals 15 residues. V was clipped by 0 bases and J by 11 bases, with 18 bases between them. Germline CDR1 and CDR2: LNHNV and YYDKDF (reference sequence). CDR3 sequence (DNA): TGTGCCACCAGCAGAGATTCGAAACTATTGACACGGCAGTATTTT. Residues: CATSRDSKLLTRQYF.

The chain couples TRBV6-5 to TRBJ1-3, with D possibly matching TRBD1 (5 bases). Germline values: CDR1 MNHEY, CDR2 SVGAGI. The germline V and J ends were trimmed by 6 bases and 1 base, with 10 bases remaining between them. This CDR3 is built from 14 residues. DNA for the CDR3: TGTGCCAGCAGACCGGCAGGGTCTGGAAACACCATATATTTT. This sequence encodes CASRPAGSGNTIYF.

This clone was recorded once. The chain joins TRBV19 to TRBJ2-7; D might be TRBD2 (5 bases). Looked up from germline, CDR1 is LNHDA and CDR2 is SQIVND (reference sequence). V dropped 3 bases and J dropped 2 bases, with 8 bases sitting between them. CDR3 size: 13 residues. The CDR3 DNA reads as TGTGCCAGTAGTATTAGCGCTACCTACGAGCAGTACTTC. This gives the protein CASSISATYEQYF.

A single count supports this clone. J is TRBJ2-1 and V is TRBV4-3, with D uncertain. Looked up from germline, CDR1 is LGHNA and CDR2 is YSLEER. There are 15 residues in the CDR3. V was trimmed by 4 bases and J by 3 bases, leaving 13 bases between them. As DNA, the CDR3 is TGCGCCAGCAGCCCCCAGCAGTACCTCTACAATGAGCAGTTCTTC. It is translated as CASSPQQYLYNEQFF.

Concerning this clone itself: Other DNA sequences in this specimen translate into the identical CDR3. V and J are TRBV6-1 and TRBJ1-1, with 9 bases that match TRBD1. Trimming at V came to 8 bases and at J to 2 bases, leaving 3 bases not matched to a gene. This CDR3 region has 13 residues. Germline assignment: CDR1 MNHNS and CDR2 SASEGT. CDR3 loop: CASPGQGNTEAFF. In DNA form, the CDR3 reads TGTGCCAGCCCGGGACAGGGAAACACTGAAGCTTTCTTT.

The rearrangement joins TRBV29-1 to TRBJ2-2; the match to TRBD1 covers 7 bases. CDR3 length equals 14 residues. Germline V gene data show CDR1 as SQVTM and CDR2 as ANQGSEA. Trimming at V came to 4 bases and at J to 1 base, leaving 3 bases not matched to a gene. CDR3 sequence: CSVGDRENTGELFF. The CDR3 DNA reads as TGCAGCGTTGGAGACAGGGAGAACACCGGGGAGCTGTTTTTT.

The sample holds one count of this clone. The chain combines TRBV25-1 with TRBJ2-2; maybe TRBD2 (7 bases). From germline, CDR1 is MGHDK and CDR2 SYGVNS. The CDR3 totals 14 residues. The V gene lost 3 bases and the J gene lost 5 bases, with 10 bases spanning the gap. The CDR3 sequence is CASSEGGGTGELFF. For the CDR3, the DNA is TGTGCCAGCAGTGAGGGAGGGGGGACCGGGGAGCTGTTTTTT.

The chain carries TRBV11-3 and TRBJ1-1, with 8 bases lining up with TRBD1. Germline V gives CDR1 SGHNT, CDR2 YENEEA. The CDR3 has 18 amino acids. Trimming removed 0 bases from V and 4 bases from J; junction bases left unmatched: 13. CDR3 in amino acids: CASSLDSPQGAKVTEAFF. The CDR3 bases are TGTGCCAGCAGCTTAGATTCCCCGCAGGGGGCGAAGGTCACTGAAGCTTTCTTT. The variable domain in full, with the rest retrieved from reference TRBV11-3 and TRBJ1-1, is EAGVVQSPRYKIIEKKQPVAFWCNPISGHNTLYWYLQNLGQGPELLIRYENEEAVDDSQLPKDRFSAERLKGVDSTLKIQPAELGDSAVYLCASSLDSPQGAKVTEAFFGQGTRLTVV.

The V and J genes are TRBV30 and TRBJ2-5; tentative D call: TRBD1 (6 bases). The DNA end favors TRBJ2-7, so the J call may be wrong. CDR1 and CDR2 from the germline V gene are GTSNPN and SVGIG (reference sequence). The CDR3 length is 12 residues. The CDR3 protein is CAWSITGHEQYF. In DNA, the CDR3 is TGTGCCTGGAGTATTACAGGGCACGAGCAGTACTTC.

Concerning this clone: The sample holds other DNA sequences that translate to the same CDR3. The CDR3, as DNA: TGTGCCAGCAGTCGGGACAGGGGCTCCTACGAGCAGTACTTC. This codes for CASSRDRGSYEQYF. V and J are TRBV6-1 and TRBJ2-7, with 10 nucleotides matching TRBD1. Germline CDR1 MNHNS, CDR2 SASEGT. The ends lost 5 bases at V and 0 bases at J; junction bases unmatched: 1. The CDR3 is 14 residues long.

This chain links TRBV10-1 with TRBJ2-1, with no clear D. CDR3 length: 17 amino acids. V lost 1 base and J lost 2, with 15 bases in between. Germline CDR1 WNHNN, CDR2 SYGVQD (reference sequence). CDR3 DNA sequence: TGCGCCAGCAGTGAGTTCCCCTTGGGAATTACCTACAATGAGCAGTTCTTC. Its translation: CASSEFPLGITYNEQFF.

The V and J genes are TRBV11-3 and TRBJ2-2, with D possibly TRBD2 on 6 matching bases. This CDR3 is built from 19 residues. Per germline, CDR1 SGHNT and CDR2 YENEEA. Deletions cut 4 bases from V and 4 bases from J, with 25 bases between. The CDR3 bases are TGTGCCAGCAGCTCATCATACGGGACTCAAACGGTGGGCACCGGGGAGCTGTTTTTT. This codes for CASSSSYGTQTVGTGELFF.

The chain employs TRBV11-3 and TRBJ2-5; no clear D gene. V shed 4 bases and J shed 5 bases, with 14 bases lying between them. The germline gives CDR1 SGHNT, CDR2 YENEEA. The CDR3 has 14 amino acids. CDR3 residues: CASSSSGPRETQYF. The CDR3 coding sequence is TGTGCCAGCAGCTCATCGGGCCCTAGGGAGACCCAGTACTTC.

V usage is TRBV18 and J usage is TRBJ1-6, with D maybe TRBD1 (6 bases). Per germline, CDR1 KGHSH and CDR2 LQKENI. This CDR3 spans 12 amino acids. V was cut by 3 bases and J by 12 bases, with 9 bases left in between. The chain's CDR3 is CASSPGALPLHF. Written as DNA, the CDR3 is TGTGCCAGCTCACCGGGGGCTTTACCCCTCCACTTT. The full variable domain, with the rest looked up from reference TRBV18 and TRBJ1-6, is NAGVMQNPRHLVRRRGQEARLRCSPMKGHSHVYWYRQLPEEGLKFMVYLQKENIIDESGMPKERFSAEFPKEGPSILRIQQVVRGDSAAYFCASSPGALPLHFGNGTRLTVT.

The rearrangement links TRBV28 to TRBJ1-1, with D unresolved. V was trimmed by 4 bases and J by 0 bases, leaving 12 bases between them. Germline V lookup: CDR1 MDHEN, CDR2 SYDVKM. The CDR3 is 15 residues long. The CDR3 loop is CASSSPRGMNTEAFF. Written as DNA, the CDR3 is TGTGCCAGCAGTTCCCCCCGCGGCATGAACACTGAAGCTTTCTTT.

The V gene is TRBV18, the J gene TRBJ2-2; no definite D call. V lost 1 base, J lost 7 bases, and 10 bases lay in between. The CDR3 contains 14 residues. The germline gives CDR1 KGHSH, CDR2 LQKENI. The CDR3 sequence is CASSPLVGGGELFF. The CDR3 DNA reads as TGTGCCAGCTCACCACTGGTGGGTGGCGGGGAGCTGTTTTTT.

Points on this clone: This CDR3 is also generated by other DNA sequences in the sample. The chain is built from TRBV28 and TRBJ2-7; 8 bases line up with TRBD2. The CDR3 totals 15 residues. Trimming at V came to 1 base and at J to 4 bases, leaving 6 bases not matched to a gene. The germline CDR1 and CDR2 sequences are MDHEN and SYDVKM. CDR3 DNA: TGTGCCAGCAGTTTATTGGGGACGGGGGGGTACGAGCAGTACTTC. Protein: CASSLLGTGGYEQYF.